The 2 T cell receptor beta chains reported below all come from one sample, sequenced in a study of cytomegalovirus exposure and HLA in healthy donors. This PCR relied on a set of 60 Vbeta primers and 13 Jbeta primers. Assay used: immunoSEQ multiplex PCR; TCRdb lists only in-frame clones, some missing. The repertoire holds 200,000 or so clones, with approximately 84% as singletons. Sequenced: PBMCs. Receptors were obtained from a man aged 45-65 years in good health and CMV-seronegative.

V usage is TRBV18 and J usage is TRBJ2-5; D may be TRBD1 (6 bases). The V gene's germline CDR1 is KGHSH and CDR2 LQKENI. Deletions cut 5 bases from V and 2 bases from J, with 15 bases between. There are 15 residues in the CDR3. In DNA, the CDR3 is TGTGCCAGCTCATTCCCCCTCGGACAGCAAGAGACCCAGTACTTC. Translation gives CASSFPLGQQETQYF.

This chain joins TRBV6-5 and TRBJ1-3; TRBD1 is a possible D gene (6 bases). V was cut by 4 bases and J by 0 bases, with 10 bases left in between. The CDR3 consists of 15 residues. Germline V gene lookup returns CDR1 MNHEY and CDR2 SVGAGI. The CDR3 coding sequence is TGTGCCAGCAGTTTGGACAGCTACTCTGGAAACACCATATATTTT. This gives the protein CASSLDSYSGNTIYF.